This is a list of T cell receptor beta chains from one sample in a study of cytomegalovirus exposure and HLA in healthy donors. The method was immunoSEQ multiplex PCR; TCRdb's version includes in-frame clones alone and lacks a portion of them. The sample shows about 140,000 clones, around 75% of them seen only once. Sample: PBMCs. The receptors shown here come from a man aged 35-49 years in good health and CMV-seronegative. The CDR3 runs from the conserved cysteine through the conserved F or W. Each record gives: J gene, V gene, clone size, D gene, CDR3 DNA, CDR3 protein. A D gene is named only where the DNA matches it firmly. The size entry is marked missing in some rows and otherwise reads once, few, many or a size class.

>TRBJ2-3|TRBV5-6|-|-
TGTGCCAGCAGCTTGCCCCGGTCGGGGTTCGGCGCAGATACGCAGTATTTT
CASSLPRSGFGADTQYF
>TRBJ1-1|TRBV13|many|TRBD1
TGTGCCAGCAGCTTAGGGGGCGAGGGGGCCCCTGAAGCTTTCTTT
CASSLGGEGAPEAFF
>TRBJ2-3|TRBV4-3|once|-
TGCGCCAGCAGCCAAGTTGAGGGCCCCAGCACAGATACGCAGTATTTT
CASSQVEGPSTDTQYF
>TRBJ1-1|TRBV6-6|few|TRBD1
TGTGCCAGCAGTGTGGGGGACAGGTTGTTCACTGAAGCTTTCTTT
CASSVGDRLFTEAFF
>TRBJ2-5|TRBV7-9|-|TRBD1
TGTGCCAGCAGCTTATTCTCCGGGACAGGCGGAATTAAAGAAGAGACCCAGTACTTC
CASSLFSGTGGIKEETQYF
>TRBJ2-7|TRBV7-8|-|TRBD2
TGTGCCAGCAGCTTAGGCGGGGGGAGCTCCTACGAGCAGTACTTC
CASSLGGGSSYEQYF
>TRBJ1-2|TRBV5-6|-|-
TGTGCCAGCAGCGGGACCAGGGACATTAACTATGGCTACACCTTC
CASSGTRDINYGYTF
>TRBJ2-3|TRBV27|-|-
TGTGCCAGCAGTTTACCCCCGGCAGATACGCAGTATTTT
CASSLPPADTQYF
>TRBJ1-5|TRBV28|-|TRBD1
TGTGCCAGCAGTTTAGAGACAGGGGTTAATCAGCCCCAGCATTTT
CASSLETGVNQPQHF
>TRBJ1-5|TRBV28|-|-
TGTGCCAGCAGTTTATCGGGGTCCCATAGCAATCAGCCCCAGCATTTT
CASSLSGSHSNQPQHF
>TRBJ2-7|TRBV28|-|TRBD2
TGTGCCAGCAAAATTCGCCGACTAGCGGGGGGAGTTAGGTCCTACGAGCAGTACTTC
CASKIRRLAGGVRSYEQYF
>TRBJ1-5|TRBV5-6|-|-
TGTGCCAGCAGCCGGGGGTCTTATAGCAATCAGCCCCAGCATTTT
CASSRGSYSNQPQHF
>TRBJ2-5|TRBV2|-|-
TGTGCCAGCAGTGATATCGAGGGTTATCGAGAGACCCAGTACTTC
CASSDIEGYRETQYF
>TRBJ2-1|TRBV5-1|once|-
TGCGCCAGCAGCAAATCCCAAACCGTCACGACGGGGAATGAGCAGTTCTTC
CASSKSQTVTTGNEQFF
>TRBJ1-3|TRBV4-1|-|TRBD1
TGCGCCAGCAGCCCAGACAGGGGGGGAAACACCATATATTTT
CASSPDRGGNTIYF
>TRBJ2-1|TRBV23-1|-|TRBD2
TGCGCCAGCAGTCACCCAGAGCGGGGGGGTTACAATGAGCAGTTCTTC
CASSHPERGGYNEQFF
>TRBJ2-1|TRBV11-2|-|TRBD2
TGTGCCAGCAGCTTAGCCGAGCGGGAGCACAATGAGCAGTTCTTC
CASSLAEREHNEQFF
>TRBJ1-2|TRBV6-5|-|-
TGTGCCAGCAGTTCCACGACAGGCTTAAGTGGCTACACCTTC
CASSSTTGLSGYTF
>TRBJ1-4|TRBV4-1|-|-
TGCGCCAGCAGCCAAGAAGGTTTCGGGGTTCGTGAACAACTGTTTTTT
CASSQEGFGVREQLFF
>TRBJ1-5|TRBV2|-|TRBD1
TGTGCCAGCCAGACAGGGAATACTCAGCCCCAGCATTTT
CASQTGNTQPQHF
>TRBJ1-2|TRBV10-3|-|-
TGTGCCATCAGTGAGAGCTCAGGCGAGGGATATGGCTACACCTTC
CAISESSGEGYGYTF
>TRBJ1-1|TRBV30|-|-
TGTGCCTGGAGCGTGGGGGGGAAGACTGAAGCTTTCTTT
CAWSVGGKTEAFF
>TRBJ2-7|TRBV5-1|few|TRBD1
TGCGCCAGCAGCCCCCGACAGGGTTGGGAGCAGTACTTC
CASSPRQGWEQYF
>TRBJ1-2|TRBV28|-|-
TGTGCCAACCAAGACAGTAACTATGGCTACACCTTC
CANQDSNYGYTF
>TRBJ2-1|TRBV5-6|-|-
TGTGCCAGCAGCTTGGCCGCGTACTCCTACAATGAGCAGTTCTTC
CASSLAAYSYNEQFF
>TRBJ2-6|TRBV4-3|-|-
TGCGCCAGCAGCCATGTACAGGGGGCCAACGTCCTGACTTTC
CASSHVQGANVLTF
>TRBJ2-7|TRBV7-3|-|-
TGTGCCACCTATGAAGGAGCAGTTCCCTACGAGCAGTACTTC
CATYEGAVPYEQYF
>TRBJ2-2|TRBV6-1|-|-
TGTGCCAGCAGAGGACAGTCCAACACCGGGGAGCTGTTTTTT
CASRGQSNTGELFF